This record looks at one TCR beta chain sequence and its context. Its target is not known. Germline lookup yields CDR1 SEHNR and CDR2 FQNEAQ (reference sequence). Trimming left V 1 base short and J 4 bases short, with 13 bases between. The CDR3 extends over 15 amino acids. This sample was taken from a study of beta chain features in type 1 diabetes. General study results and limits: TCRB CDR3s were moderately but significantly shorter in Type 1 diabetes patients in all four CD4+ subsets. Junctions at VDJ sites from type 1 diabetes patients had fewer insertions and more deletions.

The study reverse transcribed the entire isolated RNA, so it sequenced expressed TCRB transcripts. Naive, central memory and regulatory T cell samples averaged about 3.5 million reads. The table came from immunoSEQ multiplex PCR; TCRdb's copy has only in-frame clones and leaves some out. The sample shows 300,000 or so clones, 13% to 15% of them seen only once. This chain joins TRBV7-9 and TRBJ1-2, with D possibly TRBD1 on 5 matching bases. The receptor's source is a man younger than 45 with type 1 diabetes. Sequencing was performed on naive CD4+ T cells from blood. In DNA, the CDR3 is TGTGCCAGCAGCTTAGTCGTCAGTCAGGGCTATGGCTACACCTTC. It encodes CASSLVVSQGYGYTF.